Listed here are 21 T cell receptor beta chains from one sample, sequenced in a study of cytomegalovirus exposure and HLA in healthy donors. The PCR ran on 60 Vbeta and 13 Jbeta primers. Repertoires were generated with immunoSEQ multiplex PCR, while TCRdb's copy carries only in-frame clones and drops some. Counted here are some 45,000 clones, about 50% occurring once; the ten biggest clones make up about 12%. Input material: PBMCs. All receptors come from a human donor in good health.

The rearrangement joins TRBV28 to TRBJ1-5; 7 nucleotides line up with TRBD1. The CDR3 spans 14 residues. Germline assignment: CDR1 MDHEN and CDR2 SYDVKM. The junction had 5 bases not matched to a gene; V was cut back by 3 bases and J by 6 bases. The CDR3 DNA reads TGTGCCAGCAGTTTTCGACAGGGCAGTCAGCCCCAGCATTTT. Protein product: CASSFRQGSQPQHF.

The J gene is TRBJ1-5, the V gene TRBV19; 8 bases line up with TRBD1. This CDR3 is built from 14 residues. Germline V lookup: CDR1 LNHDA, CDR2 SQIVND (reference sequence). Unmatched junction bases numbered 4, after V lost 7 bases and J lost 2 bases. In DNA form, the CDR3 reads TGTGCCAGTAAAGAGGACAGGGGCAATCAGCCCCAGCATTTT. It translates to CASKEDRGNQPQHF.

This clone was counted a few times. The rearrangement joins TRBV5-4 to TRBJ2-2; 7 bases match TRBD1. The trim removed 3 bases at V and 6 bases at J, leaving 17 bases unmatched. There are 18 residues in the CDR3. CDR1 SGHNT and CDR2 YYREEE come from the germline V gene (reference sequence). The CDR3 spells CASSSAGGILTGAGELFF. The CDR3, as DNA: TGTGCCAGCAGCTCGGCAGGGGGAATCCTTACTGGAGCCGGGGAGCTGTTTTTT.

This clone has a handful of counts. The chain is built from TRBV9 and TRBJ2-7; 9 bases align to TRBD2. The length of the CDR3 is 15 residues. Unmatched junction bases numbered 9, after V lost 0 bases and J lost 8 bases. Germline lookup yields CDR1 SGDLS and CDR2 YYNGEE. In nucleotides, the CDR3 is TGTGCCAGCAGCGTAGAAGCTAGCGGGAAGGATCAGCAGTACTTC. This translates into CASSVEASGKDQQYF.

J is TRBJ2-1 and V is TRBV9, with TRBD2 matching 15 bases. J lost 1 base, V lost 0 bases, and 2 bases had no gene match. Germline assignment: CDR1 SGDLS and CDR2 YYNGEE. CDR3 length: 18 residues. In DNA, the CDR3 is TGTGCCAGCAGCGTAGTGGGACTAGCGGGAGGATCCTACAATGAGCAGTTCTTC. This gives the protein CASSVVGLAGGSYNEQFF.

The chain has TRBV20-1 and TRBJ1-1; D ambiguous. Germline CDR1 reads DFQATT; CDR2 reads SNEGSKA (reference sequence). CDR3 size: 11 residues. The germline V and J ends were trimmed by 6 bases and 3 bases, with 8 bases remaining between them. The CDR3 spells CSAVRDTEAFF. The CDR3 region has the DNA TGCAGTGCCGTGAGGGACACTGAAGCTTTCTTT.

This chain uses TRBV15 with TRBJ1-2; 11 nucleotides match TRBD1. Germline V lookup: CDR1 LNHNV, CDR2 YYDKDF (reference sequence). The CDR3 is 14 residues long. The trim removed 5 bases at V and 7 bases at J, leaving 6 bases unmatched. As DNA, the CDR3 is TGTGCCACCAGCGGGGACAGGGGGATCGGTGGCTACACCTTC. This gives the protein CATSGDRGIGGYTF.

Here the CDR3 DNA reads TGTGCCAGCAGCTCACATGACAGAGCGAACACTGAAGCTTTCTTT. It is translated as CASSSHDRANTEAFF. This chain connects TRBV7-3 to TRBJ1-1; perhaps TRBD1 as D (5 bases). CDR1 and CDR2 (germline): SGHTA, FQGTGA. V was shortened by 4 bases and J by 1 base, with 13 bases between the two germline ends. This CDR3 is built from 15 residues.

This clone has a handful of counts. The chain couples TRBV29-1 to TRBJ2-7; 9 nucleotides line up with TRBD1. Germline trimming cut 4 bases from V and 5 bases from J; bases unmatched to any gene: 6. This CDR3 is 13 amino acids long. Looked up from germline, CDR1 is SQVTM and CDR2 is ANQGSEA. The CDR3 DNA reads as TGCAGCGTTGCAAGCGGACAGGGGAACGAGCAGTACTTC. It is translated as CSVASGQGNEQYF.

The chain uses TRBV7-2 and TRBJ2-1, with 10 bases aligning to TRBD2. The junction had 15 bases not matched to a gene; V was cut back by 3 bases and J by 10 bases. The V gene's germline CDR1 is SGHTA and CDR2 FQGNSA. The CDR3 sequence is 17 residues long. The chain's CDR3 is CASSFHPGRAGGLEQFF. CDR3 sequence (DNA): TGTGCCAGCAGCTTCCACCCCGGCAGAGCGGGGGGGCTGGAGCAGTTCTTC. The full variable domain, completed using reference TRBV7-2 and TRBJ2-1, is GAGVSQSPSNKVTEKGKDVELRCDPISGHTALYWYRQSLGQGLEFLIYFQGNSAPDKSGLPSDRFSAERTGGSVSTLTIQRTQQEDSAVYLCASSFHPGRAGGLEQFFGPGTRLTVL.

This clone appeared a few times. Here the CDR3 reads CASSLEQGYTEAFF. The CDR3 region has the DNA TGTGCCAGCAGCTTAGAACAGGGCTACACTGAAGCTTTCTTT. The gene calls are TRBV7-2 and TRBJ1-1, with a possible D match to TRBD1 (6 bases). Trimming took 1 base from V and 3 from J, leaving 9 bases between them. CDR3 length equals 14 residues. The germline gives CDR1 SGHTA, CDR2 FQGNSA.

The chain combines TRBV14 with TRBJ2-3; 13 bases align to TRBD2. The CDR3 totals 17 residues. V gave up 2 bases and J gave up 4 bases; unmatched junction bases: 6. Per germline, CDR1 SGHDN and CDR2 FVKESK. The CDR3 region is CASSQPGLAGVADTQYF. CDR3 sequence (DNA): TGTGCCAGCAGCCAACCCGGACTAGCGGGAGTGGCAGATACGCAGTATTTT.

V and J are TRBV27 and TRBJ2-2; unclear D gene. In germline, CDR1 is MNHEY, CDR2 SMNVEV (reference sequence). The V end lost 6 bases, the J end lost 0 bases, and 8 bases lay between the germline ends. The CDR3 has 14 amino acids. CDR3 nucleotides: TGTGCCAGCAGGGAGTACACGAACACCGGGGAGCTGTTTTTT. Its translation is CASREYTNTGELFF.

The CDR3 bases are TGTGCCAGCAGTTACTCTGGCGGGACTGGAGATACGCAGTATTTT. Its translation: CASSYSGGTGDTQYF. The rearrangement joins TRBV6-5 to TRBJ2-3; possible D gene TRBD2, 6 bases. The germline CDR1 and CDR2 sequences are MNHEY and SVGAGI. The length of the CDR3 is 15 residues. The V and J ends lost 0 bases and 5 bases respectively, with 12 bases between them.

The CDR3 region has the DNA TGTGCCAGCAGCTTCAACGACAAGACTAACTATGGCTACACCTTC. It encodes CASSFNDKTNYGYTF. This chain uses TRBV28 with TRBJ1-2; D gene ambiguous. Germline CDR1 reads MDHEN; CDR2 reads SYDVKM. Trimming took 6 bases from V and 0 from J, leaving 14 bases between them. This CDR3 contains 15 residues.

The V call is TRBV9, the J call TRBJ2-3; possible D gene TRBD2, 5 bases. The V gene lost 7 bases and the J gene lost 0 bases, with 9 bases spanning the gap. The CDR3 loop spans 13 amino acids. CDR1 SGDLS and CDR2 YYNGEE come from the germline V gene. CDR3 region: CASRGPSTDTQYF. In DNA form, the CDR3 reads TGTGCCAGCCGCGGGCCTAGCACAGATACGCAGTATTTT. The entire variable domain, with the rest obtained from reference TRBV9 and TRBJ2-3, is as follows: DSGVTQTPKHLITATGQRVTLRCSPRSGDLSVYWYQQSLDQGLQFLIQYYNGEERAKGNILERFSAQQFPDLHSELNLSSLELGDSALYFCASRGPSTDTQYFGPGTRLTVL.

This sequence joins TRBV6-6 and TRBJ2-1; 10 bases align to TRBD2. CDR1 and CDR2 (germline): MNHNY, SVGAGI (reference sequence). Trimming removed 4 bases from V and 8 bases from J; junction bases left unmatched: 8. The CDR3 totals 15 residues. Here the CDR3 reads CASSSASGSSDEQFF. In nucleotides, the CDR3 is TGTGCCAGCAGTTCCGCTAGCGGGAGTAGCGATGAGCAGTTCTTC.

V usage is TRBV5-1 and J usage is TRBJ1-2, with 8 bases lining up with TRBD1. The germline gives CDR1 SGHRS, CDR2 YFSETQ. Trimming cost V 1 base and J 7 bases; bases outside gene matches: 15. CDR3 length: 17 residues. The CDR3 loop reads CASSLIGGGQGLSGYTF. In nucleotides, the CDR3 is TGCGCCAGCAGCTTGATTGGGGGCGGACAGGGTCTCTCTGGCTACACCTTC.

The V and J genes are TRBV7-2 and TRBJ1-2; tentatively, D is TRBD1 (6 bases). This CDR3 has 15 residues. Germline V CDR1 and CDR2: SGHTA, FQGNSA. With 1 base removed from V and 8 bases from J, the gap between germline ends came to 17 bases. CDR3 amino acids: CASSLVQTGSRGYTF. The CDR3 DNA reads as TGTGCCAGCAGCTTAGTTCAAACAGGGTCTCGGGGCTACACCTTC. The full variable domain, completed using reference TRBV7-2 and TRBJ1-2, is GAGVSQSPSNKVTEKGKDVELRCDPISGHTALYWYRQSLGQGLEFLIYFQGNSAPDKSGLPSDRFSAERTGGSVSTLTIQRTQQEDSAVYLCASSLVQTGSRGYTFGSGTRLTVV.

This clone was observed a handful of times. The chain carries TRBV5-1 and TRBJ2-1; 10 bases align to TRBD2. After removal of 3 bases from V and 10 bases from J, the junction contained 7 bases not matched to a gene. Germline lookup yields CDR1 SGHRS and CDR2 YFSETQ. The CDR3 runs to 14 residues. The CDR3 DNA sequence: TGCGCCAGCAGCTCCGAAGCGGGGGGGAGGGAGCAGTTCTTC. It is translated as CASSSEAGGREQFF.

Details on this clone: Relative to the germline gene, one junction end is altered; a read error may explain this. The chain couples TRBV7-7 to TRBJ1-3, with 7 bases lining up with TRBD1. From germline, CDR1 is SSHAT and CDR2 FNYEAQ (reference sequence). CDR3 length: 14 amino acids. The DNA of the CDR3 is TGTGCTAGCAGCCCTGGGACAGCTGGAAACACCATATATTTT. It is translated as CASSPGTAGNTIYF. The full variable domain, rest sourced from reference TRBV7-7 and TRBJ1-3, is GAGVSQSPRYKVTKRGQDVTLRCDPISSHATLYWYQQALGQGPEFLTYFNYEAQPDKSGLPSDRFSAERPEGSISTLTIQRTEQRDSAMYRCASSPGTAGNTIYFGEGSWLTVV.